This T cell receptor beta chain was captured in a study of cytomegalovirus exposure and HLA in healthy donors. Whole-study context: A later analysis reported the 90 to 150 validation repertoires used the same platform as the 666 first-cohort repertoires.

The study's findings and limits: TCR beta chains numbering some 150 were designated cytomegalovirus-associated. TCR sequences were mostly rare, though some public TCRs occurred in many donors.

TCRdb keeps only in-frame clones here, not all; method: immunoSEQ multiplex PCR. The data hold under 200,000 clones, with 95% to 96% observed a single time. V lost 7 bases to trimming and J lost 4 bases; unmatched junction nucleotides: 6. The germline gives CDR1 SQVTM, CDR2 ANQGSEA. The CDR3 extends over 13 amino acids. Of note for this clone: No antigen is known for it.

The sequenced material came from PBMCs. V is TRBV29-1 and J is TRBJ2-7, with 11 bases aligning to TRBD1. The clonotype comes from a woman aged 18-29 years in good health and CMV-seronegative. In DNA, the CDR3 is TGCAGCGCAGCGGGACAGGGGGGGTACGAGCAGTACTTC. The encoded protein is CSAAGQGGYEQYF.